This T cell receptor beta chain came from a study of cytomegalovirus exposure and HLA in healthy donors (dated by TCRdb to about 2017). Turning to the overall study: According to a later analysis, the approximately 120 validation repertoires were produced on the same platform as the approximately 690 repertoires of the first cohort. The aim of the study was to test whether cataloging public T cell receptors could identify signatures of past pathogen exposure. Besides the first cohort of roughly 700 subjects, a separate validation cohort made up of 120 different subjects was used. High-throughput TCR immunosequencing, statistical association of individual TCRs with disease status, and machine learning were combined to predict cytomegalovirus infection status. Overall study outcomes, separate from this receptor: Most TCR sequences were seen in very few donors, while some public TCRs were found in many individuals. Three of the identified cytomegalovirus-associated TCR beta chains were confirmed in vitro to be specific for cytomegalovirus antigens. In the study, 150 to 200 TCR beta chains were listed as associated with cytomegalovirus. It was suggested by the authors that the approach could potentially be generalized to other disease states and immunological phenotypes. In both the original and validation cohorts, the classifier was reported to diagnose cytomegalovirus status with high specificity and sensitivity. A later analysis lacked HLA typing for the validation cohort, so it scored co-occurrence in that cohort across all 120 repertoires. A later analysis found that TCRs clustered in the first cohort also tended to co-occur in the roughly 120 validation repertoires, with 94% of cluster scores above 0.

Donors formed part of the validation cohort, which comprised over a hundred subjects and was distinct from the first cohort of over 500 subjects. V is clipped by 4 bases and J by 5 bases, and the sequence between their germline boundaries is 15 bases long. The CDR3, from cysteine to phenylalanine, totals 14 residues. Only the CDR3 DNA stays, 42 bases, in frame from base 1. CDR1 and CDR2, looked up from the germline V gene, are SGHRS and YFSETQ. On this clone: What this receptor recognizes is not known. Base qualities are not recorded, but no much larger clone differs from it by a single base.

Library preparation used the immunoSEQ multiplex PCR assay. Per the authors' processing: A statistical classification framework was developed to diagnose cytomegalovirus status using the catalog of TCR beta chain sequences. Here the immuneACCESS table is served through TCRdb, limited to in-frame sequences with V and J called. Missing clones are a known gap in these copies; in checked studies unresolved V genes cover under half, and the rest lacks a known reason. V, J and clone size reflect that table, while D and trimming were determined from the DNA. A total of a few hundred thousand clones appear in this sample, around 85% of them only once. Roughly 1% of the sample is taken by the ten largest.

The source material was PBMCs. The TCR sequence derives from a woman in her late teens or twenties in good health and CMV-seronegative. The rearrangement combines TRBV5-1 with TRBJ2-5, with a weak D call of TRBD1 (5 bases match). The nucleotide sequence reads TGCGCCAGCAGCCACAGGACCCTGGCGGAGACCCAGTACTTC. Translation gives CASSHRTLAETQYF. The CDR3, completed at both ends by the reference TRBV5-1 and TRBJ2-5 genes, gives the full variable domain KAGVTQTPRYLIKTRGQQVTLSCSPISGHRSVSWYQQTPGQGLQFLFEYFSETQRNKGNFPGRFSGRQFSNSRSEMNVSTLELGDSALYLCASSHRTLAETQYFGPGTRLLVL.